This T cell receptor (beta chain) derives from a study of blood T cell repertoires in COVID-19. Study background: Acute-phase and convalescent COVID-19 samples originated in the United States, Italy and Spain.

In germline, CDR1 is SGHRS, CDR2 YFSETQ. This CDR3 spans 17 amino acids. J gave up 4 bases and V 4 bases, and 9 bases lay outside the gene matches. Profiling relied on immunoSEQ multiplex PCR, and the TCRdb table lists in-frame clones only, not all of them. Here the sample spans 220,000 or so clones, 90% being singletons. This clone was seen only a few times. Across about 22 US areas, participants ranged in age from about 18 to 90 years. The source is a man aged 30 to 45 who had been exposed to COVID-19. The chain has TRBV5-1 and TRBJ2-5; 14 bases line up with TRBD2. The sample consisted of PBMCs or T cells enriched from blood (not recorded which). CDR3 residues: CASSPRTSGGIGETQYF. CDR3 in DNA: TGCGCCAGCAGCCCAAGGACTAGCGGGGGGATCGGAGAGACCCAGTACTTC.